The next 19 T cell receptor beta chains were all read from a single sample in a study of cytomegalovirus exposure and HLA in healthy donors. In the PCR, 60 Vbeta and 13 Jbeta primers were used. Sequencing was performed with immunoSEQ multiplex PCR; in TCRdb, only in-frame clones are kept and a portion is missing. The listing records under 200,000 clones. Sequencing was performed on PBMCs. Receptors were obtained from a man aged 25 to 45 in good health and CMV-seronegative.

The rearrangement joins TRBV18 to TRBJ2-7; a weak D match, TRBD2 (6 bases). This CDR3 comprises 12 residues. Trimming stripped 5 bases from V and 5 bases from J, with 10 bases between. The germline V gene encodes CDR1 KGHSH and CDR2 LQKENI. The CDR3 loop reads CASSGRGNEQYF. CDR3 DNA: TGTGCCAGCTCAGGGCGGGGAAACGAGCAGTACTTC.

The chain links TRBV18 to TRBJ1-1; D ambiguous. The ends were cut back, 3 bases at V and 8 bases at J, with 19 bases in the middle. Germline CDR1 KGHSH, CDR2 LQKENI. The CDR3 has 15 residues. The CDR3 coding sequence is TGTGCCAGCTCACCCCAGCTCGAAGAGCGGGGAGAAGCTTTCTTT. It translates to CASSPQLEERGEAFF.

CDR3 sequence (DNA): TGCGCCAGCAGCTTGCTGTCAGGGGGACCGACTGGAAACACCATATATTTT. Translating gives CASSLLSGGPTGNTIYF. The chain links TRBV5-1 to TRBJ1-3; 7 positions match TRBD1. V dropped 1 base and J dropped 2; count of bases not matched to a gene: 9. Germline loops: CDR1 SGHRS, CDR2 YFSETQ. CDR3 size: 17 residues.

The rearrangement uses TRBV15 and TRBJ2-1, with 9 bases fitting TRBD2. This CDR3 is 14 amino acids long. The ends lost 4 bases at V and 7 bases at J; junction bases unmatched: 5. Germline lookup yields CDR1 LNHNV and CDR2 YYDKDF (reference sequence). The CDR3 protein is CATSTRLADNEQFF. CDR3 in DNA: TGTGCCACCAGCACAAGACTAGCGGATAATGAGCAGTTCTTC.

The chain joins TRBV30 to TRBJ1-1; D remains unclear. Germline loops: CDR1 GTSNPN, CDR2 SVGIG (reference sequence). V lost 2 bases and J 5 bases, leaving 15 bases between the germline ends. This CDR3 has 14 residues. CDR3 DNA sequence: TGTGCCTGGAGTCTCCGGGGTCTGAGGACTGAAGCTTTCTTT. This codes for CAWSLRGLRTEAFF.

The CDR3: CASSLGASGTDTQYF. The DNA of the CDR3 is TGCGCCAGCAGCTTGGGGGCTAGCGGCACAGATACGCAGTATTTT. The chain has TRBV5-1 and TRBJ2-3, with a weak D call TRBD2 (6 bases). The V end lost 0 bases, the J end lost 1 base, and 9 bases lay between the germline ends. The germline gives CDR1 SGHRS, CDR2 YFSETQ. This CDR3 region has 15 residues.

The chain is built from TRBV7-9 and TRBJ2-1, with TRBD1 matching 9 bases. Germline CDR1 and CDR2: SEHNR and FQNEAQ (reference sequence). V shed 2 bases and J 7 bases; nucleotides not matched to a gene: 12. CDR3 length equals 17 residues. The CDR3 DNA follows: TGTGCCAGCAGCTTATGGGGGGGGGACAGGGTCGAAAATGAGCAGTTCTTC. As protein: CASSLWGGDRVENEQFF.

The chain carries TRBV9 and TRBJ1-2; D possibly corresponds to TRBD1 (6 bases). This CDR3 has 16 amino acids. Germline V gene data show CDR1 as SGDLS and CDR2 as YYNGEE. The V gene lost 2 bases and the J gene lost 1 base, with 15 bases spanning the gap. In nucleotides, the CDR3 is TGTGCCAGCAGCGTGGGGGCAGGGCCCCTTAACTATGGCTACACCTTC. Protein sequence: CASSVGAGPLNYGYTF.

This sequence joins TRBV6-4 and TRBJ2-1; 11 bases are shared with TRBD2. Unmatched junction bases numbered 11, after V lost 6 bases and J lost 7 bases. Per the germline V gene, CDR1 is MRHNA and CDR2 is SNTAGT. This CDR3 is built from 16 residues. The CDR3 nucleotides are TGTGCCAGCAGCCCGGGGGCTAGCGGGAGGTGGAATGAGCAGTTCTTC. Translated: CASSPGASGRWNEQFF.

V usage is TRBV11-2 and J usage is TRBJ1-6; no clear D. Trimming cost V 1 base and J 6 bases, with 22 bases left between them. The CDR3 has 19 residues. Germline loops: CDR1 SGHAT, CDR2 FQNNGV. The chain's CDR3 is CASSLVPPREIWANSPLHF. In nucleotides, the CDR3 is TGTGCCAGCAGCTTAGTACCCCCCCGGGAGATATGGGCTAATTCACCCCTCCACTTT.

V and J are TRBV9 and TRBJ2-7; 12 bases are shared with TRBD2. V was pared by 4 bases and J by 1 base, with 6 bases of the junction left unmatched. The V gene's germline CDR1 is SGDLS and CDR2 YYNGEE. This CDR3 is built from 16 residues. The CDR3 is CASSQRTSGASYEQYF. CDR3 sequence (DNA): TGTGCCAGCAGCCAAAGGACTAGCGGGGCATCCTACGAGCAGTACTTC. Using reference TRBV9 and TRBJ2-7 for the parts outside the CDR3, the full variable domain is DSGVTQTPKHLITATGQRVTLRCSPRSGDLSVYWYQQSLDQGLQFLIQYYNGEERAKGNILERFSAQQFPDLHSELNLSSLELGDSALYFCASSQRTSGASYEQYFGPGTRLTVT.

V is TRBV6-6 and J is TRBJ2-1; D perhaps matches TRBD1 (6 bases). CDR1 MNHNY and CDR2 SVGAGI come from the germline V gene (reference sequence). The CDR3 covers 12 residues. The ends were cut back, 2 bases at V and 14 bases at J, with 13 bases in the middle. Here the CDR3 DNA reads TGTGCCAGCAGTTACAGGCACGCAGGGGAGTTCTTC. Its translation: CASSYRHAGEFF.

The chain is built from TRBV21-1 and TRBJ2-7; the DNA was not compared with TRBD1, the D call given in the table. TRBV21-1 is reported as a pseudogene. This CDR3 region has 15 residues. The CDR3 DNA sequence: TGTGCCAGCAGCCGACAACGTAACAGTGGCTACGAGCAGTACTTC. Protein sequence: CASSRQRNSGYEQYF.

A remark on this clone: The junction shows a germline mismatch at one end, possibly a read error. The genes are TRBV7-6 and TRBJ2-5; weak D call: TRBD2 (6 bases). This CDR3 is 13 amino acids long. The V gene's germline CDR1 is SGHVS and CDR2 FNYEAQ. CDR3 bases: TGTCCCAGCAGCCATCAGGGAGGCGAGACCCAGTACTTC. Protein product: CPSSHQGGETQYF.

The chain joins TRBV7-2 to TRBJ2-4, with 11 bases aligning to TRBD2. The J segment lost 0 bases and the V segment lost 5 bases, leaving 6 bases of the junction unmatched. The CDR3 covers 17 residues. CDR1 and CDR2 (germline): SGHTA, FQGNSA. CDR3 DNA: TGTGCCAGCAGCCCCCTGGGACTAGCGGTAGCCAAAAACATTCAGTACTTC. It yields the protein CASSPLGLAVAKNIQYF.

V gene TRBV2 combines with J gene TRBJ1-1; D not resolved. Trimming cost V 6 bases and J 0 bases, with 5 bases left between them. The germline CDR1 and CDR2 sequences are SNHLY and FYNNEI. The CDR3 runs 12 residues. CDR3 in DNA: TGTGCCAGCAGACAGCTGAACACTGAAGCTTTCTTT. Translating gives CASRQLNTEAFF.

The V gene is TRBV11-3, the J gene TRBJ2-7, with 12 bases lining up with TRBD2. The V gene's germline CDR1 is SGHNT and CDR2 YENEEA. CDR3 length equals 15 residues. V was clipped by 5 bases and J by 8 bases; unmatched bases: 10. The CDR3 spells CASSAGLAGTLKQYF. In nucleotides, the CDR3 is TGTGCCAGCAGCGCAGGACTAGCGGGGACGTTAAAGCAGTACTTC.

V usage is TRBV6-5 and J usage is TRBJ1-6; D gene unclear. This CDR3 spans 14 amino acids. V was trimmed by 6 bases and J by 11 bases, leaving 17 bases between them. Germline V gives CDR1 MNHEY, CDR2 SVGAGI. CDR3 amino acids: CASSEIELSAPLHF. The DNA for the CDR3 is TGTGCCAGCAGCGAAATCGAACTGTCCGCACCCCTCCACTTT.

This chain links TRBV19 with TRBJ1-4, with D maybe TRBD1 (5 bases). This CDR3 region has 15 residues. Germline CDR1 and CDR2: LNHDA and SQIVND (reference sequence). V was pared by 4 bases and J by 0 bases, with 9 bases between. The CDR3 region has the DNA TGTGCCAGTAGTACAGGGCTTGCAACTAATGAAAAACTGTTTTTT. It codes for CASSTGLATNEKLFF.